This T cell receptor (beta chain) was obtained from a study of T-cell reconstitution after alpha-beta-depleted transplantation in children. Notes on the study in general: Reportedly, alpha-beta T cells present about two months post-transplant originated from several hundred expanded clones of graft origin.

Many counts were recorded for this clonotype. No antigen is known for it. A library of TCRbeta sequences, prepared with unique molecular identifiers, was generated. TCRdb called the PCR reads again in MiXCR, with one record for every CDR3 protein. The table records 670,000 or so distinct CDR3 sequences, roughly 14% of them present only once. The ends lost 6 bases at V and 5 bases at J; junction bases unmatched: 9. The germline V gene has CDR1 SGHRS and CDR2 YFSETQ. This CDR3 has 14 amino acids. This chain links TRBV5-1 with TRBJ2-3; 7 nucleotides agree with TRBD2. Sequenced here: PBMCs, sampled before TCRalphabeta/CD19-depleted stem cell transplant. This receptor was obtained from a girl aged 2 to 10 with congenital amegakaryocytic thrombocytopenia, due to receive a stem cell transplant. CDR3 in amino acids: CASTRERLGDTQYF. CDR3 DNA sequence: TGCGCCAGCACGCGGGAGCGCTTAGGAGATACGCAGTATTTT.